By share of the sample, the clone carrying this T cell receptor beta chain is medium-sized. Generated by immunoSEQ multiplex PCR, the TCRdb table keeps only in-frame clones and is missing some. This sample yields 20,000 to 25,000 clones, of which approximately 70% are seen a single time; roughly 15% belongs to the top ten. This sample is drawn from a study of tumor-infiltrating lymphocytes in localized non-small cell lung cancer. About the research overall: Resected tumor was paired with non-adjacent uninvolved lung from the same patient.

CDR3 length: 13 residues. The germline V gene encodes CDR1 SGHTA and CDR2 FQGNSA. The receptor was isolated from a human donor with non-small cell lung cancer. V is TRBV7-2 and J is TRBJ1-1; possibly TRBD1 for D (6 bases). Sample: lung tumor tissue. In DNA form, the CDR3 reads TGTCTTTCCCGGGGGGCACAAAATACTGAAGCTTTCTTT. Its protein is CLSRGAQNTEAFF.